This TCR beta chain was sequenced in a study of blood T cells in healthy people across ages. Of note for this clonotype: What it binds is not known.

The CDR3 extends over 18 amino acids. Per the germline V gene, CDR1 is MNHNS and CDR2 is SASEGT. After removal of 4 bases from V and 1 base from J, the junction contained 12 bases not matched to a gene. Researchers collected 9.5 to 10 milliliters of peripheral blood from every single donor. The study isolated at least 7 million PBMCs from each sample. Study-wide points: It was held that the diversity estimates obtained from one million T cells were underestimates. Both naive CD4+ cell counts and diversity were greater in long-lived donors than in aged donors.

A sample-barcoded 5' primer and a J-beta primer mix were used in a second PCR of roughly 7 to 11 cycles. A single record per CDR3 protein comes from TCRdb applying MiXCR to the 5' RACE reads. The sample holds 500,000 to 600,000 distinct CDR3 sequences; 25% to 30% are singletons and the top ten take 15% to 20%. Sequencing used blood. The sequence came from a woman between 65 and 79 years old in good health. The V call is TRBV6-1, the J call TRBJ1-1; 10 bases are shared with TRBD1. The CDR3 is CASSVGWGGTGENTEAFF. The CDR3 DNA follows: TGTGCCAGCAGTGTTGGTTGGGGGGGGACAGGGGAGAACACTGAAGCTTTCTTT.